Following are 5 T cell receptor beta chains from one sample sequenced in a study of CD8 T cells in Susac syndrome. An amount of RNA that ranged from roughly 0.45 to 1 ug was reverse transcribed with random hexamers. TCRdb passed the immunoSEQ multiplex PCR reads through MiXCR, listing each CDR3 protein once. The data show tens of thousands of distinct CDR3 sequences, 95% to 97% seen once. Source material: CD8+ T cells from PBMCs. These receptors came from a human donor with Susac syndrome.

The CDR3 DNA is TGTGCCATCAGTGACCCCCGGGACAGGGGTGACGGCTACACCTTC. It encodes CAISDPRDRGDGYTF. The genes are TRBV10-3 and TRBJ1-2; 10 positions agree with TRBD1. The junction had 9 bases not matched to a gene; V was cut back by 3 bases and J by 8 bases. The CDR3 runs to 15 residues. The V gene's germline CDR1 is ENHRY and CDR2 SYGVKD.

The V call is TRBV5-4, the J call TRBJ2-5, with D tentatively TRBD1 (5 bases). Trimming cost V 3 bases and J 5 bases, with 14 bases left between them. This CDR3 contains 14 residues. CDR1 and CDR2 from the germline V gene are SGHNT and YYREEE (reference sequence). The CDR3: CASSSPDTGETQYF. As DNA, the CDR3 is TGTGCCAGCAGCTCACCGGACACCGGCGAGACCCAGTACTTC.

The chain uses TRBV20-1 and TRBJ1-5, with D uncertain. V was clipped by 6 bases and J by 2 bases, with 8 bases between them. Per germline, CDR1 DFQATT and CDR2 SNEGSKA (reference sequence). CDR3 size: 12 residues. DNA for the CDR3: TGCAGTGCCCGGTATGGCAATCAGCCCCAGCATTTT. This gives the protein CSARYGNQPQHF.

The rearrangement joins TRBV2 to TRBJ1-3; 7 bases are a match to TRBD1. This CDR3 region has 13 residues. The junction had 9 bases not matched to a gene; V was cut back by 6 bases and J by 10 bases. Germline values: CDR1 SNHLY, CDR2 FYNNEI. CDR3 nucleotide sequence: TGTGCCAGCAGCCTCCGGACAGGAGGTACCATATATTTT. It specifies CASSLRTGGTIYF.

This clonotype was observed a single time. CDR3 sequence reads: CASSQGSGANVLTF. CDR3 nucleotide sequence: TGTGCCAGCAGCCAGGGGTCCGGGGCCAACGTCCTGACTTTC. J is TRBJ2-6 and V is TRBV5-4; tentative D call: TRBD1 (6 bases). Deletions cut 4 bases from V and 4 bases from J, with 9 bases between. This CDR3 comprises 14 residues. Germline V CDR1 and CDR2: SGHNT, YYREEE (reference sequence).